The rows below give T cell receptor beta chains drawn from one sample of a study of metastatic and nonmetastatic thyroid tumors. TCRdb redid the clone calls on the PCR reads using MiXCR. Altogether 7,000 or so clones are present, under 20% being singletons, with the ten largest covering 20% to 25%. The specimen was adjacent normal tissue. The receptors originated from a male donor with papillary thyroid cancer or a benign thyroid nodule (not recorded which). Some clones in this sample may be carry-over from other donors' samples. Both conserved end residues are trimmed from each CDR3. The order of the fields is CDR3 protein, clone size, V gene, D gene. D genes are given only for firm matches. Some rows mark clone size as missing; the rest say once, few, many or name a class of expanded clone.

cdr3_aa: ASKTTLGQLNQPQH; clone_size: medium-sized; v_call: TRBV27; d_call: -
cdr3_aa: ASSPRTGSNQPQH; clone_size: -; v_call: TRBV27; d_call: TRBD1
cdr3_aa: ASSLSGQVAYEQY; clone_size: -; v_call: TRBV27; d_call: TRBD1
cdr3_aa: ASSLRARSHGYT; clone_size: few; v_call: TRBV28; d_call: -
cdr3_aa: ASSGGNTIH; clone_size: few; v_call: TRBV6-1; d_call: -
cdr3_aa: ASSQGTRTGDEKLF; clone_size: few; v_call: TRBV4-1; d_call: TRBD1
cdr3_aa: SSSGDQHQPQH; clone_size: -; v_call: TRBV20-1; d_call: -
cdr3_aa: ASSLDPGSNQPQH; clone_size: -; v_call: TRBV28; d_call: -
cdr3_aa: ASSQTSYEQY; clone_size: many; v_call: TRBV4-2; d_call: -
cdr3_aa: ASSNRGNTEAF; clone_size: few; v_call: TRBV7-8; d_call: -
cdr3_aa: AWSRDGQETQY; clone_size: once; v_call: TRBV30; d_call: -
cdr3_aa: VSSHSRGIAYEQY; clone_size: -; v_call: TRBV12-3/TRBV12-4; d_call: -
cdr3_aa: ASSVQGRPYEQY; clone_size: few; v_call: TRBV6-1; d_call: -
cdr3_aa: AWSSGGRRNEQY; clone_size: few; v_call: TRBV30; d_call: TRBD2
cdr3_aa: ASSQEYPIGRYT; clone_size: -; v_call: TRBV14; d_call: -
cdr3_aa: ASQIAGTAKNIQY; clone_size: few; v_call: TRBV28; d_call: TRBD1
cdr3_aa: ASSTPSASGSYEQY; clone_size: -; v_call: TRBV27; d_call: TRBD2
cdr3_aa: ATSWLGSPNTGELF; clone_size: medium-sized; v_call: TRBV13; d_call: -
cdr3_aa: ASSLLSGFTLNEQF; clone_size: once; v_call: TRBV5-1; d_call: -
cdr3_aa: AISEVLTDTQY; clone_size: -; v_call: TRBV10-3; d_call: -
cdr3_aa: ASSLQGRAGELF; clone_size: medium-sized; v_call: TRBV19; d_call: -
cdr3_aa: ASSWAQDTQY; clone_size: -; v_call: TRBV9; d_call: -
cdr3_aa: ASRPRSREDTQY; clone_size: few; v_call: TRBV2; d_call: -
cdr3_aa: ATLGGDYQTDTQY; clone_size: many; v_call: TRBV28; d_call: TRBD2
cdr3_aa: ASSFAGSSYEQY; clone_size: few; v_call: TRBV5-1; d_call: -
cdr3_aa: ASSETAYQFYEQY; clone_size: few; v_call: TRBV19; d_call: -
cdr3_aa: AWSLGGAAHYGYT; clone_size: few; v_call: TRBV30; d_call: -
cdr3_aa: ASSEDGNQPQH; clone_size: few; v_call: TRBV2; d_call: -
cdr3_aa: ASSFVYGSGGNTGELF; clone_size: few; v_call: TRBV28; d_call: TRBD2